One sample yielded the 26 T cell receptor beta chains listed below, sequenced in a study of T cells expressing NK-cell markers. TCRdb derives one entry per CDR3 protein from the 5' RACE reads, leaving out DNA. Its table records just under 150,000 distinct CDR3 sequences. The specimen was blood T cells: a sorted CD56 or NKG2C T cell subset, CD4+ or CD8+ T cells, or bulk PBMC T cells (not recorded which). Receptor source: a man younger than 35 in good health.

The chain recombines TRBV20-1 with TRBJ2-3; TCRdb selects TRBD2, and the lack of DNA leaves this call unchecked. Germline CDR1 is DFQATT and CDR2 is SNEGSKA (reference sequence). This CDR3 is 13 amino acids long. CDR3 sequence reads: CSAKDSITDTQYF.

The CDR3 is CASSFGLFSTDTQYF. The chain employs TRBV27 and TRBJ2-3; TCRdb designates TRBD2, a call that cannot be tested without DNA. Germline V gives CDR1 MNHEY, CDR2 SMNVEV (reference sequence). The CDR3 covers 15 residues.

CDR3 protein: CSARDGGGTGDTQYF. The rearrangement joins TRBV20-1 to TRBJ2-3; the TCRdb call, TRBD1, lacks DNA for checking. The CDR3 runs to 15 residues. Germline V gives CDR1 DFQATT, CDR2 SNEGSKA (reference sequence).

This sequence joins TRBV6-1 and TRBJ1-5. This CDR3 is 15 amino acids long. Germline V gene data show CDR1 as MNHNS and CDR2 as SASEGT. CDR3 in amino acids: CASSEAWEGHQPQHF.

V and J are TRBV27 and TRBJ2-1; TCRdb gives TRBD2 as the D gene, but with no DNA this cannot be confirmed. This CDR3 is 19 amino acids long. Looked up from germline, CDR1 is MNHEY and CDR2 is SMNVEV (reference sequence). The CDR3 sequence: CASTQGVVLSGRARDEQFF.

This chain's CDR3 is CATRSTSGSLYEQYF. The chain couples TRBV15 to TRBJ2-7; TCRdb names TRBD2, which stays unverified in the absence of DNA. This CDR3 spans 15 amino acids. CDR1 LNHNV and CDR2 YYDKDF come from the germline V gene (reference sequence).

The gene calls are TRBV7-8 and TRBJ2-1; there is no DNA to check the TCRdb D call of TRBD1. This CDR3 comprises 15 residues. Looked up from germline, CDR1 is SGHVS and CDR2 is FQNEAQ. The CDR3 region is CASSLAGGSGNEQFF.

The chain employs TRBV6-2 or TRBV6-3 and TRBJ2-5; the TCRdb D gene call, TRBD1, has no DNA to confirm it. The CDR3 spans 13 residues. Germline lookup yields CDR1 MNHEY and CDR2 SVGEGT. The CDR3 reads CASRRAAGETQYF.

This CDR3 is CASRKGRGHDYGYTF. V and J are TRBV2 and TRBJ1-2; TCRdb calls TRBD1, which cannot be checked without DNA. This CDR3 spans 15 amino acids. The germline V gene encodes CDR1 SNHLY and CDR2 FYNNEI.

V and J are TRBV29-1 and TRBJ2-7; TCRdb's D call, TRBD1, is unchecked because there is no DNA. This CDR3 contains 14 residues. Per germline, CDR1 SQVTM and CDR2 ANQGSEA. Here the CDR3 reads CSMTIPGQGWEQYF.

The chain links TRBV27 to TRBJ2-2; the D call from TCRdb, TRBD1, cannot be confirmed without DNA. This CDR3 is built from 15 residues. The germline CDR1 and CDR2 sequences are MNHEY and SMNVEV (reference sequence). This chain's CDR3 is CASRPPGFNTGELFF.

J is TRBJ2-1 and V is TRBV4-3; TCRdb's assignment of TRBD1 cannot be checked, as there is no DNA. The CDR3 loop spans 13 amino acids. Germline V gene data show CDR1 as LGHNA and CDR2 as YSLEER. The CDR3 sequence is CASSQDLGGEWFF.

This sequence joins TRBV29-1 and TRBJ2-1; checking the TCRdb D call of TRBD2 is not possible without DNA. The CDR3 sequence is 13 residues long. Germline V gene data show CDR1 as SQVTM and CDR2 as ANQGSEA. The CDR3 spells CSAGTSLVGEQFF.

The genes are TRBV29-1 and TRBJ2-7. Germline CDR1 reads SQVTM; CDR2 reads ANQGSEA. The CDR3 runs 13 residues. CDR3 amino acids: CSGYDGLSYEQYF.

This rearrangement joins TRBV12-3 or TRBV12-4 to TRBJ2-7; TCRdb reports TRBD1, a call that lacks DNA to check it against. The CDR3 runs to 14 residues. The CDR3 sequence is CASSLQTVSYEQYF.

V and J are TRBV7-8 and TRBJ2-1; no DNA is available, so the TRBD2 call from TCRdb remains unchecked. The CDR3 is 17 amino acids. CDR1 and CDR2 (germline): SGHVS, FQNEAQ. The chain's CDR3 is CASSLDNWTSGDNEQFF.

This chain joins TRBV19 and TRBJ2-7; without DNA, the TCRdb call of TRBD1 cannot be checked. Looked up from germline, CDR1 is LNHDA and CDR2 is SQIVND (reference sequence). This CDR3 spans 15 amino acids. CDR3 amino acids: CASASLGDRGYEQYF.

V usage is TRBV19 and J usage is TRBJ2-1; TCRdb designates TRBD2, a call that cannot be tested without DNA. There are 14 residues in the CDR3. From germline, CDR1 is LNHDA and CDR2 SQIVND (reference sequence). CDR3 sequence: CASSMWTAGTVQFF.

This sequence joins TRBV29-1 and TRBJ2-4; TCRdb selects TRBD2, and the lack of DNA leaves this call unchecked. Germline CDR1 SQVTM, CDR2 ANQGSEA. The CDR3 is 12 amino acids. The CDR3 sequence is CSVVGRRDIQYF.

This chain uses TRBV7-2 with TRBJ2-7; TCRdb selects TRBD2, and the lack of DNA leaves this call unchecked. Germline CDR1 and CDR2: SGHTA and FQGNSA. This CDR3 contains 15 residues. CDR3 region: CASSSFSSEVYEQYF.

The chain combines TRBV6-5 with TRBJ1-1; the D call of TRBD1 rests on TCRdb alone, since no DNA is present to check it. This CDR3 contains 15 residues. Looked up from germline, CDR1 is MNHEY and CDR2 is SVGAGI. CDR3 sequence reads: CSSSHFPGADTEAFF.

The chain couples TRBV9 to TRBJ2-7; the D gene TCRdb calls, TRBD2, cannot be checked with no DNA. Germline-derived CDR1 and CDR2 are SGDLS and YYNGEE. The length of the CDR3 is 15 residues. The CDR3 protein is CASSPSGASGREQYF. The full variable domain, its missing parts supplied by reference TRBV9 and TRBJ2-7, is DSGVTQTPKHLITATGQRVTLRCSPRSGDLSVYWYQQSLDQGLQFLIQYYNGEERAKGNILERFSAQQFPDLHSELNLSSLELGDSALYFCASSPSGASGREQYFGPGTRLTVT.

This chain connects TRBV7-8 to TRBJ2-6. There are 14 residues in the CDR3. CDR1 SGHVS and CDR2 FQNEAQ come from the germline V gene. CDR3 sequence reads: CASRPNSGANVLTF.

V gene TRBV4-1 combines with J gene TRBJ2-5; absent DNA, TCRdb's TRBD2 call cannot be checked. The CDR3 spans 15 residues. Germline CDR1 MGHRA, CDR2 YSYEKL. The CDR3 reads CASSPILVEGETQYF.

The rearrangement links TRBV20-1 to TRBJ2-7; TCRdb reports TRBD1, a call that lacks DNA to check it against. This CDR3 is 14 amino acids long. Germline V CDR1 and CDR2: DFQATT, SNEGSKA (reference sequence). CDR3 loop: CSASPPGAFYEQYF.

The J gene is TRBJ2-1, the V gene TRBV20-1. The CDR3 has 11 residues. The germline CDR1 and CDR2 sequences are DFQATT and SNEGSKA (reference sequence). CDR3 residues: CSARPNNEQFF.